The source of this T cell receptor (beta chain) is a study of blood T cell repertoires in COVID-19. Whole-study context: Cohort 3 recovered donors had two negative PCRs, clearance, or symptom resolution. Acute and convalescent COVID-19 specimens originated in the United States, Italy and Spain. T cells, B-cell-depleted T cells, or PBMCs provided the cDNA or gDNA that served as material.

Individuals aged roughly 18 to 95 years were recruited from some 26 US areas. TCRdb keeps only in-frame clones here, not all; method: immunoSEQ multiplex PCR. Seen here are under 200,000 clones, approximately 79% observed once, and the top ten hold roughly 19%. CDR3 length: 13 amino acids. Trimming stripped 8 bases from V and 2 bases from J, with 13 bases between. Germline CDR1 WSHSY, CDR2 SAAADI. The sequence was obtained from a woman between 65 and 79 years old in a cohort exposed to, infected with or recovered from COVID-19 (not recorded which). The sequenced material came from PBMCs or T cells enriched from blood (not recorded which). The chain joins TRBV10-2 to TRBJ2-7, with D perhaps TRBD2 (6 bases). CDR3: CASEERVTYEQYF. Written as DNA, the CDR3 is TGCGCCAGCGAGGAGCGGGTAACCTACGAGCAGTACTTC.